One and the same sample provided the 30 T cell receptor beta chains below, sequenced in a study of blood T cell repertoires in COVID-19. TCRdb's table, derived via immunoSEQ multiplex PCR, lists solely in-frame clones and lacks some. The table lists 200,000 to 300,000 clones, about 85% of them singletons. The material sequenced was peripheral blood. These receptors all come from a man aged 55-75 years with acute or convalescent COVID-19.

The chain employs TRBV20-1 and TRBJ2-1, with D unresolved. Germline assignment: CDR1 DFQATT and CDR2 SNEGSKA (reference sequence). Trimming pared 0 bases from V and 9 bases from J, leaving 6 bases between. This CDR3 has 11 amino acids. This CDR3 is CSARDLLEQFF. The CDR3 DNA sequence: TGCAGTGCTAGAGATCTCCTTGAGCAGTTCTTC.

V is TRBV28 and J is TRBJ2-1; D not resolved. The CDR3 length is 14 residues. Trimming took off 3 bases at V and 4 bases at J, with 10 bases between the two ends. CDR1 and CDR2 from the germline V gene are MDHEN and SYDVKM. The CDR3 DNA reads as TGTGCCAGCAGTTTTTTTAGTATATACAATGAGCAGTTCTTC. It encodes CASSFFSIYNEQFF.

On this clone itself: Distinct nucleotide sequences in the sample also encode this CDR3. The chain is built from TRBV7-3 and TRBJ2-3, with D maybe TRBD1 (6 bases). V lost 5 bases, J lost 2 bases, and 11 bases lay in between. Germline values: CDR1 SGHTA, CDR2 FQGTGA. The length of the CDR3 is 14 residues. CDR3 residues: CASSPGQTTDTQYF. In DNA, the CDR3 is TGTGCCAGCAGCCCTGGACAGACCACAGATACGCAGTATTTT.

This rearrangement joins TRBV30 to TRBJ2-5, with TRBD2 identical over 7 bases. Germline V CDR1 and CDR2: GTSNPN, SVGIG (reference sequence). The CDR3 spans 14 residues. The J segment lost 5 bases and the V segment lost 2 bases, leaving 8 bases of the junction unmatched. Here the CDR3 reads CAWSPWTRSETQYF. The CDR3 DNA sequence: TGTGCCTGGAGTCCATGGACTAGGTCGGAGACCCAGTACTTC. The complete variable domain, with remaining parts taken from reference TRBV30 and TRBJ2-5, reads SQTIHQWPATLVQPVGSPLSLECTVEGTSNPNLYWYRQAAGRGLQLLFYSVGIGQISSEVPQNLSASRPQDRQFILSSKKLLLSDSGFYLCAWSPWTRSETQYFGPGTRLLVL.

The chain links TRBV11-3 to TRBJ2-1, with 9 bases fitting TRBD2. CDR1 and CDR2 (germline): SGHNT, YENEEA. The V gene end was trimmed by 5 bases and the J gene end by 4 bases; junction bases not matched to a gene: 6. The CDR3 loop spans 15 amino acids. The CDR3, as DNA: TGTGCCAGCAGCCTATGGACTAGCGCTTACAATGAGCAGTTCTTC. It translates to CASSLWTSAYNEQFF.

The chain combines TRBV5-5 with TRBJ2-7; 7 bases agree with TRBD1. Germline CDR1 and CDR2: SGHKS and YYEKEE (reference sequence). The CDR3 is 14 amino acids. V lost 5 bases and J lost 2; bases outside the gene matches: 7. The CDR3 DNA reads TGTGCCAGCAGTCCGGACAGGTCCCCCTACGAGCAGTACTTC. It encodes CASSPDRSPYEQYF.

This clone was observed once. The chain has TRBV11-1 and TRBJ2-2; D is uncertain. CDR1 is SGHAT, CDR2 FQDESV, per germline (reference sequence). Trimming stripped 5 bases from V and 4 bases from J, with 17 bases between. The CDR3 sequence is 16 residues long. CDR3 in DNA: TGTGCCAGCAGCCTAAACTCCAATCCAAGCACCGGGGAGCTGTTTTTT. Amino acid sequence: CASSLNSNPSTGELFF.

The chain is built from TRBV7-6 and TRBJ2-2, with 12 bases matching TRBD1. Trimming at V came to 8 bases and at J to 6 bases, leaving 10 bases not matched to a gene. Germline assignment: CDR1 SGHVS and CDR2 FNYEAQ. The CDR3 consists of 16 residues. CDR3 DNA: TGTGCCAGCGGAAGGGGGGACAGGGGGCGCTCCGGGGAGCTGTTTTTT. Protein: CASGRGDRGRSGELFF.

This chain connects TRBV5-1 to TRBJ2-1; 8 bases map to TRBD2. CDR1 and CDR2 (germline): SGHRS, YFSETQ. Trimming removed 5 bases from V and 5 bases from J; junction bases left unmatched: 9. CDR3 length: 15 amino acids. The CDR3 DNA reads as TGCGCCAGCAGTATGGTCACGGGGGGGAACAATGAGCAGTTCTTC. It specifies CASSMVTGGNNEQFF.

This clone was detected only once. The chain links TRBV29-1 to TRBJ2-7, with TRBD1 identical over 9 bases. J gave up 6 bases and V 4 bases, and 4 bases lay outside the gene matches. The CDR3 runs 12 residues. Germline V gene sequence: CDR1 SQVTM, CDR2 ANQGSEA. The CDR3 nucleotides are TGCAGCGTTGCCGGGACAGGGACCGAGCAGTACTTC. It specifies CSVAGTGTEQYF.

V usage is TRBV27 and J usage is TRBJ1-2, with 8 positions matching TRBD1. The CDR3 length is 15 residues. Trimming took 2 bases from V and 5 from J; bases not matched to a gene: 7. Germline V gene data show CDR1 as MNHEY and CDR2 as SMNVEV (reference sequence). CDR3: CASSLRQGLEYGYTF. Written as DNA, the CDR3 is TGTGCCAGCAGTTTAAGACAGGGGTTGGAATATGGCTACACCTTC.

The V gene is TRBV25-1, the J gene TRBJ2-3; D gene uncertain. The CDR3 loop spans 13 amino acids. Per the germline V gene, CDR1 is MGHDK and CDR2 is SYGVNS. Trimming removed 2 bases at V and 1 base at J, with 4 bases between. CDR3 coding DNA: TGTGCCAGCAGTGAACTCGGCACAGATACGCAGTATTTT. Its protein product is CASSELGTDTQYF. The complete variable domain, with remaining parts taken from reference TRBV25-1 and TRBJ2-3, reads EADIYQTPRYLVIGTGKKITLECSQTMGHDKMYWYQQDPGMELHLIHYSYGVNSTEKGDLSSESTVSRIRTEHFPLTLESARPSHTSQYLCASSELGTDTQYFGPGTRLTVL.

On this clone: Other DNA sequences in this sample translate to the same CDR3. The CDR3 bases are TGTGCCAGCAGCCTTGGACAGGGCGCTTACGAGCAGTACTTC. Amino acids: CASSLGQGAYEQYF. J is TRBJ2-7 and V is TRBV11-3, with 8 bases matching TRBD1. The germline V gene encodes CDR1 SGHNT and CDR2 YENEEA. The CDR3 has 14 residues. J was trimmed by 4 bases and V by 5 bases; bases with no gene match: 7.

V is TRBV5-1 and J is TRBJ1-1; 7 nucleotides agree with TRBD1. V lost 0 bases to trimming and J lost 1 base; unmatched junction nucleotides: 6. The length of the CDR3 is 16 residues. Germline CDR1 is SGHRS and CDR2 is YFSETQ. The CDR3 spells CASSLGGGAGNTEAFF. The CDR3 nucleotides are TGCGCCAGCAGCTTGGGAGGGGGCGCCGGGAACACTGAAGCTTTCTTT.

This clone was seen a single time. The CDR3 DNA reads as TGTGCCAGCGAGGGCTCCTACGAGCAGTACTTC. It encodes CASEGSYEQYF. The chain uses TRBV7-9 and TRBJ2-7, with D possibly TRBD2 on 5 matching bases. Germline CDR1 SEHNR, CDR2 FQNEAQ (reference sequence). V gave up 8 bases and J gave up 0 bases, with 5 bases separating them. This CDR3 has 11 residues.

This chain connects TRBV6-2 or TRBV6-3 to TRBJ2-3; TRBD2 agrees at 13 bases. The CDR3 spans 19 residues. V shed 2 bases and J 0 bases; nucleotides not matched to a gene: 8. In germline, CDR1 is MNHEY, CDR2 SVGEGT. The CDR3 here is CASSYPTSGGTTSTDTQYF. In DNA form, the CDR3 reads TGTGCCAGCAGTTACCCGACTAGCGGGGGGACGACTAGCACAGATACGCAGTATTTT.

The chain uses TRBV11-2 and TRBJ1-1; D remains ambiguous. V gave up 0 bases and J gave up 1 base, with 6 bases separating them. The CDR3 consists of 14 residues. Germline loops: CDR1 SGHAT, CDR2 FQNNGV. In DNA, the CDR3 is TGTGCCAGCAGCTTAGAACGGGGGAACACTGAAGCTTTCTTT. This codes for CASSLERGNTEAFF.

The rearrangement links TRBV10-1 to TRBJ1-3, with a weak D call TRBD1 (6 bases). Germline V gene sequence: CDR1 WNHNN, CDR2 SYGVQD (reference sequence). The CDR3 has 15 residues. V was shortened by 5 bases and J by 8 bases, with 19 bases between the two germline ends. In nucleotides, the CDR3 is TGCGCCAGCAGTCGGGGGGCCCTCCCTTCCGACACCATATATTTT. It specifies CASSRGALPSDTIYF.

The chain joins TRBV7-2 to TRBJ2-5, with 8 bases fitting TRBD2. Germline CDR1 and CDR2: SGHTA and FQGNSA. This CDR3 comprises 16 residues. After removal of 2 bases from V and 5 bases from J, the junction contained 10 bases not matched to a gene. This chain's CDR3 is CASSLQAGAPGETQYF. CDR3 nucleotides: TGTGCCAGCAGCTTACAAGCGGGGGCCCCCGGGGAGACCCAGTACTTC.

The chain couples TRBV5-1 to TRBJ2-7, with TRBD1 matching over 9 bases. The CDR3 totals 14 residues. After removal of 0 bases from V and 5 bases from J, the junction contained 3 bases not matched to a gene. In germline, CDR1 is SGHRS, CDR2 YFSETQ. CDR3 region: CASSLAQGAHEQYF. The CDR3 region has the DNA TGCGCCAGCAGCTTGGCACAGGGGGCCCACGAGCAGTACTTC.

This chain uses TRBV18 with TRBJ2-7; TRBD2 matches at 8 bases. The CDR3 spans 15 residues. CDR1 and CDR2 from the germline V gene are KGHSH and LQKENI. Germline trimming cut 2 bases from V and 4 bases from J; bases unmatched to any gene: 7. In DNA, the CDR3 is TGTGCCAGCTCACCATTGAGCGGGAGAGGGTACGAGCAGTACTTC. This translates into CASSPLSGRGYEQYF.

The V and J genes are TRBV5-1 and TRBJ2-1, with D possibly being TRBD1 (6 bases). The germline V gene encodes CDR1 SGHRS and CDR2 YFSETQ. The length of the CDR3 is 15 residues. V lost 1 base and J 5 bases, leaving 13 bases between the germline ends. Here the CDR3 DNA reads TGCGCCAGCAGCTTGACAGGGTCTCGGGACAATGAGCAGTTCTTC. It yields the protein CASSLTGSRDNEQFF.

This clone was counted ten times or more. The chain links TRBV5-1 to TRBJ2-5, with 11 bases matching TRBD2. Germline V gene lookup returns CDR1 SGHRS and CDR2 YFSETQ. The ends lost 0 bases at V and 4 bases at J; junction bases unmatched: 2. The CDR3 covers 15 residues. The CDR3, as DNA: TGCGCCAGCAGCTTGGACACTAGCGGGAGAGAGACCCAGTACTTC. This translates into CASSLDTSGRETQYF.

The rearrangement uses TRBV13 and TRBJ1-1; D is ambiguous. Germline values: CDR1 PRHDT, CDR2 FYEKMQ (reference sequence). V was clipped by 2 bases and J by 7 bases, with 8 bases between them. The length of the CDR3 is 12 residues. The CDR3 coding sequence is TGTGCCAGCAGCTTACGGGGAGTTGAAGCTTTCTTT. This gives the protein CASSLRGVEAFF.

The chain couples TRBV29-1 to TRBJ2-5; 9 bases are a match to TRBD1. The CDR3 is made up of 11 amino acids. Germline V gene data show CDR1 as SQVTM and CDR2 as ANQGSEA. V lost 8 bases and J lost 5; bases outside the gene matches: 3. The CDR3 DNA reads as TGCAGCTACAGGGGGCAGGAGACCCAGTACTTC. Residues: CSYRGQETQYF.

The rearrangement uses TRBV27 and TRBJ2-1; no clear D gene. CDR3 length equals 13 residues. Trimming removed 5 bases at V and 9 bases at J, with 14 bases between. Germline V gene lookup returns CDR1 MNHEY and CDR2 SMNVEV (reference sequence). The CDR3 DNA sequence: TGTGCCAGCAGTCCTCTGGCTTCAGGTGAGCAGTTCTTC. This gives the protein CASSPLASGEQFF.

J is TRBJ2-1 and V is TRBV9; TRBD2 agrees at 10 bases. This CDR3 is 16 amino acids long. CDR1 is SGDLS and CDR2 is YYNGEE in the germline V gene. The V gene end was trimmed by 4 bases and the J gene end by 10 bases; junction bases not matched to a gene: 14. CDR3 in amino acids: CASSPRRLAGVEEQFF. In DNA form, the CDR3 reads TGTGCCAGCAGCCCCCGACGTCTAGCGGGAGTGGAGGAGCAGTTCTTC.

J is TRBJ2-7 and V is TRBV5-1; 11 nucleotides line up with TRBD1. This CDR3 region has 14 residues. V was clipped by 4 bases and J by 5 bases; unmatched bases: 5. Germline V gene data show CDR1 as SGHRS and CDR2 as YFSETQ. The CDR3: CASSGGQGVDEQYF. As DNA, the CDR3 is TGCGCCAGCAGCGGGGGACAGGGGGTGGACGAGCAGTACTTC. The entire variable domain, with the rest obtained from reference TRBV5-1 and TRBJ2-7, is as follows: KAGVTQTPRYLIKTRGQQVTLSCSPISGHRSVSWYQQTPGQGLQFLFEYFSETQRNKGNFPGRFSGRQFSNSRSEMNVSTLELGDSALYLCASSGGQGVDEQYFGPGTRLTVT.

The chain is built from TRBV7-9 and TRBJ2-7, with 8 positions matching TRBD2. The CDR3 consists of 15 residues. Trimming took 5 bases from V and 6 from J; bases not matched to a gene: 12. Germline V CDR1 and CDR2: SEHNR, FQNEAQ (reference sequence). CDR3 amino acids: CASSARGGALSEQYF. CDR3 DNA: TGTGCCAGCAGCGCCCGGGGGGGCGCCCTTTCCGAGCAGTACTTC. The full variable domain, completed using reference TRBV7-9 and TRBJ2-7, is DTGVSQNPRHKITKRGQNVTFRCDPISEHNRLYWYRQTLGQGPEFLTYFQNEAQLEKSRLLSDRFSAERPKGSFSTLEIQRTEQGDSAMYLCASSARGGALSEQYFGPGTRLTVT.

The chain recombines TRBV12-5 with TRBJ1-5; TRBD1 might be the D (6 bases). This CDR3 has 14 residues. The germline V gene has CDR1 LGHNT and CDR2 FRNRAP. The V end was cut by 2 bases, the J end by 7 bases, with 12 bases between. In DNA form, the CDR3 reads TGTGCTAGTGGTTTGAGCACAGGGAAGCAGCCCCAGCATTTT. Its translation: CASGLSTGKQPQHF.